This is a list of T cell receptor beta chains from one sample in a study of T cell repertoires in cytomegalovirus infection. TCRdb reprocessed the reads with MiXCR, giving one entry per CDR3 protein. The sample consists of fewer than 550,000 distinct CDR3 sequences, approximately 17% of them appearing once. The specimen sequenced was CD8+ T cells from PBMCs. The origin of the receptors is a human donor in good health (CMV status not recorded). Some clones in this sample may be carry-over from other donors' samples. CDR3s include the opening cysteine and the closing phenylalanine or tryptophan. The D gene is left open where the match is weak. Where a row states a size, it is once, few, many or the class of an expanded clone; other rows omit it.

j_call,v_call,clone_size,d_call,cdr3_aa,cdr3_nt
TRBJ2-1,TRBV7-3,many,-,CASSPGPNEQFF,TGTGCCAGCAGCCCAGGTCCCAATGAGCAGTTCTTC
TRBJ1-5,TRBV12-3/TRBV12-4,-,-,CASSLTGSNHPQHF,TGTGCCAGCAGTTTAACAGGGAGCAATCATCCCCAGCATTTT
TRBJ1-2,TRBV5-6,few,TRBD1,CASSSTGGDGPFGYTF,TGTGCCAGCAGCTCGACAGGGGGCGATGGCCCCTTCGGCTACACCTTC
TRBJ1-6,TRBV23-1,few,TRBD1,CASSLRDRSSPLHF,TGCGCCAGCAGTCTACGGGACAGGAGTTCACCCCTCCACTTT
TRBJ2-7,TRBV5-1,-,TRBD1,CASSLGQGLREQYF,TGCGCCAGCAGCTTGGGACAGGGGCTGCGCGAGCAGTACTTC
TRBJ2-1,TRBV27,-,TRBD2,CASRGTSGTYNEQFF,TGTGCCAGCAGGGGGACTAGCGGGACCTACAATGAGCAGTTCTTC
TRBJ1-2,TRBV12-3/TRBV12-4,many,TRBD1,CASSLGPGGEYGYTF,TGTGCCAGCAGTTTGGGGCCAGGGGGAGAATATGGCTACACCTTC
TRBJ2-3,TRBV28,-,TRBD1,CASKGGSSTDTQYF,TGTGCCAGCAAAGGGGGCAGTAGCACAGATACGCAGTATTTT
TRBJ2-1,TRBV7-2,many,TRBD2,CASSLDHSGRVYNEQFF,TGTGCCAGCAGCTTAGATCATAGCGGGAGGGTCTACAATGAGCAGTTCTTC
TRBJ2-1,TRBV5-1,-,TRBD2,CASSGGLAGALLNEQFF,TGCGCCAGCAGCGGGGGACTAGCGGGGGCCCTATTGAATGAGCAGTTCTTC
TRBJ2-3,TRBV20-1,-,-,CSALRSDTQYF,TGCAGTGCCCTACGATCAGATACGCAGTATTTT
TRBJ2-6,TRBV14,many,-,CASSPHRGARTFSGANVLTF,TGTGCCAGCAGCCCTCACCGCGGGGCCAGGACCTTCTCTGGGGCCAACGTCCTGACTTTC
TRBJ2-3,TRBV7-9,few,-,CASRGPVVRDTQYF,TGTGCCAGCAGAGGACCCGTCGTGAGGGATACGCAGTATTTT
TRBJ1-1,TRBV12-3/TRBV12-4,-,-,CASSSPQGRWGGAEAFF,TGTGCCAGCAGTTCGCCCCAGGGGCGCTGGGGTGGCGCTGAAGCTTTCTTT
TRBJ2-3,TRBV6-2/TRBV6-3,-,TRBD2,CASSYLGTRGTDTQYF,TGTGCCAGCAGTTACCTCGGGACTAGAGGCACAGATACGCAGTATTTT
TRBJ1-1,TRBV7-9,many,-,CASTLGREAFF,TGTGCCAGCACTTTGGGACGAGAAGCTTTCTTT
TRBJ2-7,TRBV7-9,many,TRBD1,CASRRDTGTGSYEQYF,TGTGCCAGCAGACGAGATACCGGGACAGGAAGCTACGAGCAGTACTTC
TRBJ2-1,TRBV4-1,few,TRBD2,CASSHPASGSSNEQFF,TGCGCCAGCAGCCACCCTGCTAGCGGGAGTAGCAATGAGCAGTTCTTC
TRBJ2-1,TRBV6-2/TRBV6-3,-,TRBD2,CASSYSPGGLIDEQFF,TGTGCCAGCAGTTACTCGCCGGGGGGGCTTATCGATGAGCAGTTCTTC
TRBJ1-4,TRBV7-8,many,-,CASSFRPNEKLFF,TGTGCCAGCAGCTTCCGGCCTAATGAAAAACTGTTTTTT
TRBJ2-3,TRBV12-3/TRBV12-4,many,TRBD2,CASSLGISGGAAEDTQYF,TGTGCCAGCAGTTTGGGTATTAGCGGGGGGGCCGCGGAAGATACGCAGTATTTT
TRBJ1-2,TRBV7-9,few,-,CASSSTDYTF,TGTGCCAGCAGCTCAACGGACTACACCTTC
TRBJ2-1,TRBV11-2,few,-,CASRGRGGQGAPNEQFF,TGTGCCAGCAGAGGGAGGGGCGGACAGGGCGCACCTAATGAGCAGTTCTTC
TRBJ2-1,TRBV9,once,-,CASSVDISYNEQFF,TGTGCCAGCAGCGTAGATATTTCCTACAATGAGCAGTTCTTC
TRBJ1-6,TRBV6-6,few,-,CASCTQGFGSPLHF,TGTGCCAGCTGTACACAGGGTTTTGGTTCACCCCTCCACTTT
TRBJ1-1,TRBV20-1,-,-,CSAREHQFRAEAFF,TGCAGTGCTAGAGAGCATCAGTTTAGGGCTGAAGCTTTCTTT
TRBJ1-2,TRBV7-4,-,TRBD1,CASRGDREHGYTF,TGTGCCAGCAGAGGAGACAGGGAGCACGGCTACACCTTC
TRBJ1-5,TRBV6-6,-,TRBD1,CASMGTDNQPQHF,TGTGCCAGCATGGGGACAGACAATCAGCCCCAGCATTTT
TRBJ1-1,TRBV6-5,many,-,CASSLSTVNTEAFF,TGTGCCAGCAGTTTATCGACAGTGAACACTGAAGCTTTCTTT
TRBJ2-1,TRBV7-9,few,-,CASAPRRAEGNEQFF,TGTGCCAGCGCCCCTCGGAGGGCGGAGGGCAATGAGCAGTTCTTC
TRBJ1-1,TRBV9,-,TRBD1,CASSAGQGRYTEAFF,TGTGCCAGCAGCGCCGGACAGGGACGGTACACTGAAGCTTTCTTT
TRBJ2-2,TRBV6-5,many,-,CASSYSPWTSNTGELFF,TGTGCCAGCAGTTACTCCCCCTGGACCTCGAACACCGGGGAGCTGTTTTTT
TRBJ2-5,TRBV7-9,many,TRBD2,CASSPTSGGRRETQYF,TGTGCCAGCAGCCCGACTAGCGGGGGCCGGAGGGAGACCCAGTACTTC
TRBJ2-7,TRBV27,few,-,CASSFRGPGGEQYF,TGTGCCAGCAGTTTCCGGGGGCCGGGGGGCGAGCAGTACTTC
TRBJ1-1,TRBV29-1,few,-,CSVVGRGITEAFF,TGCAGCGTAGTAGGCAGAGGGATCACTGAAGCTTTCTTT
TRBJ1-1,TRBV19,-,-,CASSLKMGVNTEAFF,TGTGCCAGTAGTCTCAAGATGGGCGTGAACACTGAAGCTTTCTTT
TRBJ1-5,TRBV15,few,-,CATSRAGAGQPQHF,TGTGCCACCAGCAGAGCGGGGGCAGGACAGCCCCAGCATTTT
TRBJ1-1,TRBV7-9,many,-,CASSFSGLYTEAFF,TGTGCCAGCAGCTTCTCCGGGCTTTACACTGAAGCTTTCTTT
TRBJ1-1,TRBV6-2/TRBV6-3,-,-,CASSYGTVAFF,TGTGCCAGCAGTTACGGGACTGTAGCTTTCTTT
TRBJ2-1,TRBV11-1,many,TRBD2,CASSLGSSGAYNEQFF,TGTGCCAGCAGCTTAGGCTCTAGCGGGGCTTACAATGAGCAGTTCTTC
TRBJ2-7,TRBV7-6,many,TRBD2,CASSLAVAGASYEQYF,TGTGCCAGCAGCTTAGCGGTAGCGGGGGCCTCCTACGAGCAGTACTTC
TRBJ2-1,TRBV7-6,-,TRBD2,CASSVRTSGHLNEQFF,TGTGCAAGCAGCGTCCGGACTAGCGGACATCTCAATGAGCAGTTCTTC
TRBJ2-7,TRBV4-2,-,TRBD1,CASSQPVGQGDYEQYF,TGTGCCAGCAGCCAACCAGTCGGACAGGGAGACTACGAGCAGTACTTC
TRBJ1-1,TRBV5-4,-,-,CASSLGKATEAFF,TGTGCCAGCAGCTTGGGGAAAGCCACTGAAGCTTTCTTT
TRBJ1-1,TRBV7-3,many,TRBD1,CASSSSGGGTEAFF,TGTGCCAGCAGCTCCTCAGGGGGCGGGACTGAAGCTTTCTTT
TRBJ1-5,TRBV12-3/TRBV12-4,many,TRBD1,CASSLGQSNQPQHF,TGTGCCAGCAGCTTGGGACAGAGCAATCAGCCCCAGCATTTT
TRBJ1-2,TRBV5-4,-,-,CASSQGPSLNYGYTF,TGTGCCAGCAGCCAGGGACCTTCTCTTAACTATGGCTACACCTTC
TRBJ2-1,TRBV12-3/TRBV12-4,many,-,CASTQRTGRGNNEQFF,TGTGCCAGCACCCAAAGGACAGGTCGGGGGAACAATGAGCAGTTCTTC
TRBJ2-2,TRBV7-8,many,-,CASSFRTDYTGELFF,TGTGCCAGCAGCTTCAGGACAGATTACACCGGGGAGCTGTTTTTT
TRBJ1-6,TRBV6-1,many,TRBD1,CASSGQGSSYNSPLHF,TGTGCCAGCAGTGGACAGGGTAGCTCCTATAATTCACCCCTCCACTTT
TRBJ2-1,TRBV29-1,-,-,CSGAGGNYNVQFF,TGCAGCGGGGCCGGGGGAAACTACAATGTGCAGTTCTTC
TRBJ2-2,TRBV7-6,many,TRBD2,CASSLAWTSGTGGELFF,TGTGCCAGCAGCTTAGCCTGGACTAGCGGGACGGGCGGGGAGCTGTTTTTT
TRBJ1-2,TRBV7-9,many,-,CASSTGGNYGYTF,TGTGCCAGCAGCACCGGTGGGAACTATGGCTACACCTTC
TRBJ2-6,TRBV10-3,many,-,CAISEWFGESSSGANVLTF,TGTGCCATCAGTGAGTGGTTCGGCGAGTCGAGCTCTGGGGCCAACGTCCTGACTTTC
TRBJ2-7,TRBV6-8,-,-,CASSYSETERSYEQYF,TGTGCCAGCAGTTACTCCGAGACTGAAAGGTCCTACGAGCAGTACTTC
TRBJ2-1,TRBV11-2,-,TRBD2,CASSKPSSGEGLGSPYNEQFF,TGTGCCAGCAGCAAACCCTCTAGTGGGGAGGGCCTCGGTAGTCCGTACAATGAGCAGTTCTTC
TRBJ2-2,TRBV28,few,-,CAAGRGEGTGELFF,TGTGCCGCCGGTCGGGGAGAAGGCACCGGGGAGCTGTTTTTT